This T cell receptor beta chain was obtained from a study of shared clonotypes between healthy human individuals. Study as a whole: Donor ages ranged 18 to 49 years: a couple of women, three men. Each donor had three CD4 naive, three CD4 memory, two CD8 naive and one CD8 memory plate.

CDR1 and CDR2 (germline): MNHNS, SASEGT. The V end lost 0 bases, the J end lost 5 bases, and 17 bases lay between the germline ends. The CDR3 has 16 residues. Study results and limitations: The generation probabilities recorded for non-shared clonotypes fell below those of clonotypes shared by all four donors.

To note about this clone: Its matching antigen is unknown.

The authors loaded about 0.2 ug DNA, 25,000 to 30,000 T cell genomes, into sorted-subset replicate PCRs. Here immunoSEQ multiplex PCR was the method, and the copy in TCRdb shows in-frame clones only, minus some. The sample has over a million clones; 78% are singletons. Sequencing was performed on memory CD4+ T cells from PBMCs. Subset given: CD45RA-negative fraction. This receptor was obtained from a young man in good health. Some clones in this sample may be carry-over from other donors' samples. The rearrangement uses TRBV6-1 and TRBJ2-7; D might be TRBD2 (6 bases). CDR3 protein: CASSEAPIGGRNEQYF. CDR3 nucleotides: TGTGCCAGCAGTGAAGCGCCGATTGGGGGGAGGAACGAGCAGTACTTC.